The clone carrying this T cell receptor (beta chain) showed up just a few times. The source of the sample is a study of blood T cells in healthy people across ages. Using a J-beta primer mix together with a sample-barcoded 5' primer, a second PCR was run for roughly 7 to 12 cycles. Tags on each cDNA molecule came from a template-switch adaptor with 12 random nucleotides. Each CDR3 protein gets one entry after TCRdb re-called the 5' RACE reads with MiXCR. This sample has roughly 800,000 distinct CDR3 sequences, with roughly 64% found just once. CDR1 and CDR2 (germline): MNHEY, SVGEGT. The CDR3 runs to 18 residues. The V end lost 6 bases, the J end lost 2 bases, and 23 bases lay between the germline ends.

The sequenced sample was blood. The chain couples TRBV6-2 or TRBV6-3 to TRBJ1-5, with D hard to call. The source of this sequence is a man aged 25 to 40 in good health. CDR3 residues: CASRDVNGKALGNQPQHF. The CDR3 nucleotides read TGTGCCAGCAGGGACGTCAATGGGAAGGCTCTGGGCAATCAGCCCCAGCATTTT.